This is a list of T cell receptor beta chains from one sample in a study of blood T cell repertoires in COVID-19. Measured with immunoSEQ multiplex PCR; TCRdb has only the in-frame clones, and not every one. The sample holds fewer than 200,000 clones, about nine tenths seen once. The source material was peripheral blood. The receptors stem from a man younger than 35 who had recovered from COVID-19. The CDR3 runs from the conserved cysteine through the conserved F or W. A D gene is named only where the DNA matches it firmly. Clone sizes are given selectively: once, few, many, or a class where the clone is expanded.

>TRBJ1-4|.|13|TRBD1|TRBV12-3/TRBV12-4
TGTGCCAGCAGCCTACAGGGGGGTGAAAAACTGTTTTTT
CASSLQGGEKLFF
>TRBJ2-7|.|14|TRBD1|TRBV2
TGTGCCAGCAGGACGGACAGGGAGGCGGGAGAGCAGTACTTC
CASRTDREAGEQYF
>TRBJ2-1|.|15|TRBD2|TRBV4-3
TGCGCCAGCAGCCAGATTAGCGGGGCCTACAATGAGCAGTTCTTC
CASSQISGAYNEQFF
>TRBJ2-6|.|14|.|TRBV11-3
TGTCCTCCCCTGCGGAGCTCTGGGGCCAACGTCCTGACTTTC
CPPLRSSGANVLTF
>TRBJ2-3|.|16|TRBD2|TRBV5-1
TGCGCCAGCAGCCAGGAGGTAGCGGGACTAAAAGATACGCAGTATTTT
CASSQEVAGLKDTQYF
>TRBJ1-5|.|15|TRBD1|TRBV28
TGTGCCAGCAGTTTGGGGACAGGGGTCAATCAGCCCCAGCATTTT
CASSLGTGVNQPQHF
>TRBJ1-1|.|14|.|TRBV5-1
TGCGCCAGCAGCATGTATCCAGTGAACACTGAAGCTTTCTTT
CASSMYPVNTEAFF
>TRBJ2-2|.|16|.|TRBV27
TGTGCCAGCAGTTTATCGGGGCAGGGGAGCACCGGGGAGCTGTTTTTT
CASSLSGQGSTGELFF
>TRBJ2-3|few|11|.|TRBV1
TGCACCAGACTTCGCACAGATACGCAGTATTTT
CTRLRTDTQYF
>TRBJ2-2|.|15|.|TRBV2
TGTGCCAGCCGAGGGGGACCTGAGTACACCGGGGAGCTGTTTTTT
CASRGGPEYTGELFF